This T cell receptor beta chain was documented in a study of early T cells in non-severe SARS-CoV-2 infection. In the library, individual cDNA molecules carried attached unique molecular identifiers. TCRdb reprocessed the 5' RACE reads with MiXCR, giving one entry per CDR3 protein. The sample includes approximately 49,000 distinct CDR3 sequences, about 11% of them seen just once. The CDR3 covers 10 residues. Looked up from germline, CDR1 is SQVTM and CDR2 is ANQGSEA. The V end lost 6 bases, the J end lost 5 bases, and 6 bases lay between the germline ends. This clonotype was seen at least ten times. The receptor was isolated from an adult who was a healthcare worker with PCR-confirmed SARS-CoV-2 infection or an uninfected control (not recorded which). The V call is TRBV29-1, the J call TRBJ2-3; possible D gene TRBD1, 5 bases. Sequences were obtained from whole blood. CDR3 DNA: TGCAGCGTAGGGGAAGATACGCAGTATTTT. It translates to CSVGEDTQYF.